This T cell receptor beta chain was observed in a study of cytomegalovirus exposure and HLA in healthy donors. Trimming cost V 7 bases and J 3 bases, with 15 bases left between them. There are 14 residues in the CDR3. Per germline, CDR1 SGHVS and CDR2 FNYEAQ. PCR employed 60 Vbeta and 13 Jbeta primers. This table comes from immunoSEQ multiplex PCR, and its TCRdb copy is limited to in-frame clones, with some not included. The listing contains 35,000 to 50,000 clones. The TCR was taken from a woman aged 25 to 39 in good health and CMV-seropositive. Sample: PBMCs. The rearrangement uses TRBV7-6 and TRBJ1-2; the D is unclear. CDR3 amino acids: CASNPFTEDYGYTF. In DNA, the CDR3 is TGTGCCAGCAACCCGTTCACTGAAGACTATGGCTACACCTTC.